This T cell receptor beta chain came from a study of T cell repertoires in cytomegalovirus infection. Background on the study: Matching HLA type and CMV infection were both indicated by public TCR beta signatures.

The V end was cut by 0 bases, the J end by 3 bases, with 12 bases between. The CDR3 is 15 amino acids. CDR1 is SGHDN, CDR2 FVKESK, per germline. On this clonotype: Its antigen remains unknown.

Regarding the study as a whole: HLA-C-restricted CMV-specific TCR beta clonotypes prevailed in the ex vivo response. Summed frequency of shared TCR beta families picked out CMV carriers who also had the relevant HLA.

A single record per CDR3 protein comes from TCRdb applying MiXCR to the reads. The sample records about 360,000 distinct CDR3 sequences, roughly 20% being singletons. The J gene is TRBJ2-7, the V gene TRBV14, with a possible D match to TRBD2 (6 bases). This clonotype was obtained from a human donor in good health (CMV status not recorded). Some clones in this sample may be carry-over from other donors' samples. Material: PBMCs. CDR3 sequence (DNA): TGTGCCAGCAGCCAAGAGGGGGGAACGGGCTACGAGCAGTACTTC. The encoded protein is CASSQEGGTGYEQYF.